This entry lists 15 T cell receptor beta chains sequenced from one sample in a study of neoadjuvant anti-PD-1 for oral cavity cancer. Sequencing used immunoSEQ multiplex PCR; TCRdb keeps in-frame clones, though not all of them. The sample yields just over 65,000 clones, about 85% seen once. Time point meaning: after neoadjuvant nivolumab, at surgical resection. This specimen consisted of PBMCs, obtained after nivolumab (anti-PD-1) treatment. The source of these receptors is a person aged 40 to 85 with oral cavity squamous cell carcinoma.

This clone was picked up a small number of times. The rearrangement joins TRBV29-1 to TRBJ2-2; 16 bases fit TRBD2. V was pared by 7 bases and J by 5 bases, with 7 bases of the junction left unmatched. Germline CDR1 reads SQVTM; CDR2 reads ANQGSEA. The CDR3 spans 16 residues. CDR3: CSARGLAGGRTGELFF. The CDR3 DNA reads TGCAGCGCCCGGGGACTAGCGGGAGGGCGGACCGGGGAGCTGTTTTTT.

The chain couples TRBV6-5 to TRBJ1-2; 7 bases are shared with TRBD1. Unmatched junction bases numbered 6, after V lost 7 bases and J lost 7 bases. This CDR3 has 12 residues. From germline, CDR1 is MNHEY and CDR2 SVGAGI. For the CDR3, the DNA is TGTGCCAGCACCACACAGGGGTCTGGCTACACCTTC. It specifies CASTTQGSGYTF.

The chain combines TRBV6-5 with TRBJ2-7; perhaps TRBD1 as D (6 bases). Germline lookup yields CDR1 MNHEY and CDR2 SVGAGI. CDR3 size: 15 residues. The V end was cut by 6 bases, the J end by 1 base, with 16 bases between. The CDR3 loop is CASRGGQGSSYEQYF. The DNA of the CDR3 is TGTGCCAGCAGGGGTGGCCAGGGGAGTTCCTACGAGCAGTACTTC.

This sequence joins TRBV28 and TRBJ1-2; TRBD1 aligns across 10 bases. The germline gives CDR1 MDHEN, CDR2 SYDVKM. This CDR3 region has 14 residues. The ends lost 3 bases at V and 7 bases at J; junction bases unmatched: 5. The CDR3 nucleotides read TGTGCCAGCAGTTTCCGGGACAGGGGAGGTGGCTACACCTTC. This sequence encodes CASSFRDRGGGYTF.

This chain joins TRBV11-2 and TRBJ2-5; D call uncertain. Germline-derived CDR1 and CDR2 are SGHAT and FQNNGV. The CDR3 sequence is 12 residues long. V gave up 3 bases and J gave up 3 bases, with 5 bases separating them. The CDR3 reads CASSFQEETQYF. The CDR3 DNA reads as TGTGCCAGCAGCTTCCAGGAAGAGACCCAGTACTTC.

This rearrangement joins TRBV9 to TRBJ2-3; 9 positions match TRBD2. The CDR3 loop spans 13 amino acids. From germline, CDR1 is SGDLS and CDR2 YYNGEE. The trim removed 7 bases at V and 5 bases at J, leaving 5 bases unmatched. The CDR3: CASGEREVDTQYF. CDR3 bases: TGTGCCAGCGGGGAGCGGGAGGTAGATACGCAGTATTTT.

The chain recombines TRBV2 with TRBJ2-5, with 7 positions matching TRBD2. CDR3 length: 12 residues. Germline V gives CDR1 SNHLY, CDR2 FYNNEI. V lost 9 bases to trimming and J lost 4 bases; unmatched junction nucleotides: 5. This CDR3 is CARGGSGETQYF. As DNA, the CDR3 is TGTGCCAGGGGAGGGTCGGGAGAGACCCAGTACTTC. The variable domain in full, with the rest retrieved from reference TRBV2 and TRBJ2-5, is EPEVTQTPSHQVTQMGQEVILRCVPISNHLYFYWYRQILGQKVEFLVSFYNNEISEKSEIFDDQFSVERPDGSNFTLKIRSTKLEDSAMYFCARGGSGETQYFGPGTRLLVL.

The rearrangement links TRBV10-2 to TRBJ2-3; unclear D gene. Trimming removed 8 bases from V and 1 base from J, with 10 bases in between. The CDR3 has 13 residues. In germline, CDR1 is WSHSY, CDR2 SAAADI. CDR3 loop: CASGLAGTDTQYF. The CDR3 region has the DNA TGCGCCAGCGGTCTGGCGGGCACAGATACGCAGTATTTT.

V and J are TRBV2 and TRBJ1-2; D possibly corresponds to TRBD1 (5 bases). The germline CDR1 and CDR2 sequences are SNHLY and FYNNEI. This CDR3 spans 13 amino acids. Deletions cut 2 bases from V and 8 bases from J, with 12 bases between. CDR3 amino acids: CASSETRGGGYTF. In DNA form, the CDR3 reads TGTGCCAGCAGTGAAACGAGGGGAGGGGGCTACACCTTC.

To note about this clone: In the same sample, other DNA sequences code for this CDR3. CDR3 amino acids: CASSPREGTEAFF. The CDR3 nucleotides are TGTGCCAGCAGCCCCAGGGAGGGGACTGAAGCTTTCTTT. V gene TRBV7-6 combines with J gene TRBJ1-1, with D possibly matching TRBD1 (5 bases). The V and J ends lost 5 bases and 5 bases respectively, with 12 bases between them. Germline loops: CDR1 SGHVS, CDR2 FNYEAQ. CDR3 length equals 13 residues.

For the CDR3, the DNA is TGTGCCAGCAGCCTCCAGGGCGGTGGCACAGATACGCAGTATTTT. Its protein product is CASSLQGGGTDTQYF. The chain carries TRBV7-9 and TRBJ2-3; perhaps TRBD1 as D (5 bases). This CDR3 spans 15 amino acids. V was trimmed by 5 bases and J by 1 base, leaving 13 bases between them. Per germline, CDR1 SEHNR and CDR2 FQNEAQ (reference sequence).

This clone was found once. The CDR3 loop is CASSLGPGNTQYF. CDR3 DNA sequence: TGTGCCAGCAGCTTAGGACCCGGGAATACGCAGTATTTT. The V call is TRBV7-2, the J call TRBJ2-3; maybe TRBD2 (5 bases). The CDR3 runs to 13 residues. V gave up 1 base and J gave up 7 bases, with 9 bases separating them. Germline V gene sequence: CDR1 SGHTA, CDR2 FQGNSA.

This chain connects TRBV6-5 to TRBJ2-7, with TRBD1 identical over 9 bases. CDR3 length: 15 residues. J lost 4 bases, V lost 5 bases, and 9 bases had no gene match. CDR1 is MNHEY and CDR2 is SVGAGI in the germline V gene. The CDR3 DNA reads TGTGCCAGCAGTCTCCTACAGGGGGCGCAGTACGAGCAGTACTTC. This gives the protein CASSLLQGAQYEQYF.

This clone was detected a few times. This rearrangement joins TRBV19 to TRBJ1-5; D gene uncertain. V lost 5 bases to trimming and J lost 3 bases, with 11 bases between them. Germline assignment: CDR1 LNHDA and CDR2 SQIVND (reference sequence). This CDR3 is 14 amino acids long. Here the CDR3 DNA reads TGTGCCAGTAGTCCGGGGTGGAACAATCAGCCCCAGCATTTT. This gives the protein CASSPGWNNQPQHF.

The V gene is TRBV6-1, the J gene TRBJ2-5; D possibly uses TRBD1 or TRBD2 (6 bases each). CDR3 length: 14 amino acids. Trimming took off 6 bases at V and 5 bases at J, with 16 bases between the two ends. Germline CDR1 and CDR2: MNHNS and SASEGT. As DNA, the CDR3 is TGTGCCAGCAGCGAGAATACAGGGAGGGAGACCCAGTACTTC. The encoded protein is CASSENTGRETQYF.